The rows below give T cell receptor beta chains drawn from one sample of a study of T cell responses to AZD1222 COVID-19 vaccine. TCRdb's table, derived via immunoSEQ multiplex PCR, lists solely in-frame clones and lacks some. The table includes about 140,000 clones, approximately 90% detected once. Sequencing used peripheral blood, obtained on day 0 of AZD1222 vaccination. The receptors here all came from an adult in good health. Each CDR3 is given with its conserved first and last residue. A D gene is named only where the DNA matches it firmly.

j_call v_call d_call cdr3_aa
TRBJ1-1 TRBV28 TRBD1 CASSSQGRGLTEAFF
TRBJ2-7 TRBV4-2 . CASSQGGHQYF
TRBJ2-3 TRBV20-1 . CSASLFGTLSLKADTQYF
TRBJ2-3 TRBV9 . CASSPEGHSTDTQYF
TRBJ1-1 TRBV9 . CASSPTSLGGTEAFF
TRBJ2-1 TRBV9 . CASSVATRSVKQFF
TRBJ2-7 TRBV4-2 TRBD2 CASSQAGGHYEQYF
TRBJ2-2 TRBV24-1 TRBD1 CATSRSGGTGELFF
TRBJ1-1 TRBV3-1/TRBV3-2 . CASSQKGMNTEAFF
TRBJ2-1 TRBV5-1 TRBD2 CASSRTSGSYNEQFF
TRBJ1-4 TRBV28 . CASRRQAYEKLFF
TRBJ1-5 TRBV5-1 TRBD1 CASSPGGEASQPQHF
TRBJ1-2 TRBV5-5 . CASTFDLNYGYTF
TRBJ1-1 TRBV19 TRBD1 CATGQGFDTEAFF
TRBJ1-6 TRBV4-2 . CASSLEPYNSPLHF
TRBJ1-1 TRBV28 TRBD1 CASSLDRVAEAFF
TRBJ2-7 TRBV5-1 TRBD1 CASSLYPDRALYEQYF
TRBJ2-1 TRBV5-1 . CASSSLSGGLNEQFF
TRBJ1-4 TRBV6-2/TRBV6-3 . CASSQPRRTNEKLFF
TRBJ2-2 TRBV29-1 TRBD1 CSAPGQGANTGELFF
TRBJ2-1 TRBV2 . CASDLRRGQFF
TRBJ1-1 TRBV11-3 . CASSLWDRNTEAFF
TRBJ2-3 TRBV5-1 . CASSYPGADTQYF
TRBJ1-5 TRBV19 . CASSIAPGMSNQPQHF
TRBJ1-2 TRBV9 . CASSENGQGTPFYGYTF